One and the same sample provided the 10 T cell receptor beta chains below, sequenced in a study of T cells in Graves' hyperthyroidism and ophthalmopathy. RNA transcripts were the template for amplifying TCR beta CDR3 regions. A set of HTBI primers served as the primers for a first-round RT-PCR of the TCR CDR3. TCRdb redid the calling of the multiplex PCR reads with MiXCR, one entry per CDR3 protein. This sample has 700,000 to 950,000 distinct CDR3 sequences, with approximately 36% found just once. The sequenced sample consisted of blood. These receptors were obtained from a woman in her forties with Graves' hyperthyroidism.

This chain connects TRBV7-2 to TRBJ2-2; 7 bases are a match to TRBD2. Germline loops: CDR1 SGHTA, CDR2 FQGNSA. Trimming took 3 bases from V and 6 from J; bases not matched to a gene: 1. The CDR3 extends over 13 amino acids. The CDR3 here is CASSFAGAGELFF. CDR3 sequence (DNA): TGTGCCAGCAGCTTCGCGGGGGCCGGGGAGCTGTTTTTT.

The rearrangement links TRBV9 to TRBJ2-7; TRBD1 might be the D (5 bases). Germline V gives CDR1 SGDLS, CDR2 YYNGEE. The CDR3 is 15 amino acids. The V end lost 1 base, the J end lost 4 bases, and 15 bases lay between the germline ends. CDR3 loop: CASSVYGDSLYEQYF. CDR3 sequence (DNA): TGTGCCAGCAGCGTATATGGAGACAGCCTTTACGAGCAGTACTTC.

The chain is built from TRBV6-5 and TRBJ1-1, with a weak D call TRBD1 (6 bases). This CDR3 has 16 residues. Germline V gene sequence: CDR1 MNHEY, CDR2 SVGAGI. Trimming took 0 bases from V and 4 from J, leaving 15 bases between them. The CDR3 reads CASSYSSTGRGTEAFF. DNA for the CDR3: TGTGCCAGCAGTTACTCTTCGACAGGCCGGGGCACTGAAGCTTTCTTT.

The sample holds many counts of this clonotype. A junction end diverges from the germline sequence, so it may reflect a read error. CDR3 loop: CASSLVRGNTEAFF. In nucleotides, the CDR3 is TGTGCCAGCAGCTTAGTTCGGGGGAACACTGAAGCTTTCTTT. The genes are TRBV5-1 and TRBJ1-1; no clear D. Germline V lookup: CDR1 SGHRS, CDR2 YFSETQ. This CDR3 contains 14 residues.

The sample holds a few counts of this clonotype. The CDR3 spells CASSQGGRDNSPLHF. The CDR3 DNA sequence: TGTGCCAGCAGCCAAGGAGGCAGGGATAATTCACCCCTCCACTTT. The rearrangement uses TRBV7-2 and TRBJ1-6, with D tentatively TRBD1 (5 bases). CDR1 and CDR2 from the germline V gene are SGHTA and FQGNSA. V lost 5 bases and J lost 5, with 13 bases in between. This CDR3 spans 15 amino acids.

This sequence joins TRBV3-1 and TRBJ1-6; TRBD1 aligns across 9 bases. The CDR3 has 14 residues. CDR1 is LGHDT and CDR2 is YNNKEL in the germline V gene (reference sequence). V trimming: 3 bases; J trimming: 10 bases; junction bases outside the gene matches: 4. CDR3 protein: CASSHGQGRSPLHF. The CDR3 DNA follows: TGTGCCAGCAGCCACGGACAGGGGAGGTCACCCCTCCACTTT. The full variable domain, in which reference TRBV3-1 and TRBJ1-6 provide the parts outside the CDR3, is DTAVSQTPKYLVTQMGNDKSIKCEQNLGHDTMYWYKQDSKKFLKIMFSYNNKELIINETVPNRFSPKSPDKAHLNLHINSLELGDSAVYFCASSHGQGRSPLHFGNGTRLTVT.

The V call is TRBV15, the J call TRBJ1-2, with TRBD1 identical over 10 bases. From germline, CDR1 is LNHNV and CDR2 YYDKDF (reference sequence). The V gene end was trimmed by 3 bases and the J gene end by 4 bases; junction bases not matched to a gene: 11. This CDR3 is built from 17 residues. The CDR3 sequence is CATSSKTGGARPYGYTF. The DNA of the CDR3 is TGTGCCACCAGCAGTAAGACAGGGGGCGCGAGGCCCTATGGCTACACCTTC.

This clonotype has just a few counts. In DNA, the CDR3 is TGTGCCAGCAGCCGCCTAGGTTGGGGTTGGGGCACTGAAGCTTTCTTT. It codes for CASSRLGWGWGTEAFF. The chain uses TRBV9 and TRBJ1-1; unclear D gene. CDR3 length equals 16 residues. Trimming stripped 4 bases from V and 4 bases from J, with 20 bases between. Germline CDR1 is SGDLS and CDR2 is YYNGEE.

V and J are TRBV20-1 and TRBJ2-2; D is possibly TRBD2 (5 bases). In germline, CDR1 is DFQATT, CDR2 SNEGSKA (reference sequence). V was pared by 2 bases and J by 2 bases, with 12 bases between. The CDR3 has 15 amino acids. The CDR3 DNA reads as TGCAGTGCTAGATCAACCAGCGGTAACACCGGGGAGCTGTTTTTT. Translation: CSARSTSGNTGELFF.

This clonotype showed up many times. The V call is TRBV19, the J call TRBJ1-2; D not resolved. Germline V CDR1 and CDR2: LNHDA, SQIVND (reference sequence). Trimming pared 3 bases from V and 6 bases from J, leaving 8 bases between. The CDR3 spans 12 residues. CDR3 in amino acids: CASSIAANGYTF. CDR3 bases: TGTGCCAGTAGTATCGCGGCAAATGGCTACACCTTC.